The 26 T cell receptor beta chains given below trace back to one sample, sequenced in a study of response to subunit inactivated influenza vaccine. Using its own MiXCR run on the RT-PCR reads, TCRdb lists one record per CDR3 protein. Of roughly 570,000 distinct CDR3 sequences in the sample, around 13% are singletons; the top ten hold under 15%. The input for sequencing was PBMCs from blood, taken about 40 days after vaccination. The receptors stem from a man in his forties or fifties who received an inactivated influenza vaccine.

The V gene is TRBV6-5, the J gene TRBJ2-1, with 8 bases aligning to TRBD2. The CDR3 is made up of 16 amino acids. Germline V lookup: CDR1 MNHEY, CDR2 SVGAGI. With V trimmed by 2 bases and J by 7 bases, 10 bases remained unmatched. The CDR3 sequence is CASSYPAGVGGNEQFF. CDR3 bases: TGTGCCAGCAGTTACCCAGCGGGAGTGGGAGGGAATGAGCAGTTCTTC.

The table lists this clonotype with a few counts. The chain links TRBV27 to TRBJ1-5, with D tentatively TRBD1 (5 bases). The germline V gene has CDR1 MNHEY and CDR2 SMNVEV (reference sequence). The CDR3 totals 14 residues. The germline V and J ends were trimmed by 3 bases and 6 bases, with 12 bases remaining between them. The CDR3 nucleotides are TGTGCCAGCAGTTTTTTGGGGGAAGGTCAGCCCCAGCATTTT. Translated, it gives CASSFLGEGQPQHF.

This sequence joins TRBV29-1 and TRBJ2-1; 16 bases are a match to TRBD2. Germline CDR1 SQVTM, CDR2 ANQGSEA. CDR3 size: 16 residues. Losses at the gene ends were 3 bases for V and 6 bases for J; bases not matched to a gene: 5. Here the CDR3 reads CSVDGTSGGVVNEQFF. Written as DNA, the CDR3 is TGCAGCGTTGACGGGACTAGCGGGGGGGTAGTCAATGAGCAGTTCTTC.

This clonotype was seen only a few times. This sequence joins TRBV20-1 and TRBJ2-7; D is undetermined. The CDR3 covers 15 residues. Germline CDR1 reads DFQATT; CDR2 reads SNEGSKA (reference sequence). The V end lost 0 bases, the J end lost 0 bases, and 12 bases lay between the germline ends. CDR3 sequence (DNA): TGCAGTGCTAGAGATCCCTCCTATAGCTCCTACGAGCAGTACTTC. Translated, it gives CSARDPSYSSYEQYF.

The chain combines TRBV5-5 with TRBJ2-3; D is undetermined. The CDR3 runs to 14 residues. Germline CDR1 reads SGHKS; CDR2 reads YYEKEE (reference sequence). The V gene lost 1 base and the J gene lost 6 bases, with 12 bases spanning the gap. The CDR3 sequence: CASSLQVGEDTQYF. CDR3 DNA: TGTGCCAGCAGCTTGCAGGTTGGTGAGGATACGCAGTATTTT.

The chain is built from TRBV6-1 and TRBJ1-2; D call uncertain. In germline, CDR1 is MNHNS, CDR2 SASEGT. Trimming shortened V by 1 base and J by 3 bases, and 9 bases separated the two germline ends. The CDR3 spans 14 residues. The CDR3 region is CASSEVGGYYGYTF. DNA of the CDR3: TGTGCCAGCAGTGAAGTTGGTGGATACTATGGCTACACCTTC.

Many counts were recorded for this clonotype. The chain links TRBV20-1 to TRBJ2-3; unclear D gene. Trimming left V 4 bases short and J 2 bases short, with 7 bases between. Germline CDR1 DFQATT, CDR2 SNEGSKA (reference sequence). The CDR3 runs 12 residues. The CDR3 nucleotides are TGCAGTGCTATGGGGAACACAGATACGCAGTATTTT. It encodes CSAMGNTDTQYF.

The genes are TRBV28 and TRBJ2-2, with D perhaps being TRBD1 or TRBD2 (5 bases each). Germline CDR1 MDHEN, CDR2 SYDVKM. The V gene lost 6 bases and the J gene lost 4 bases, with 15 bases spanning the gap. The CDR3 spans 15 residues. The CDR3 DNA is TGTGCCAGCAGCTCGTGGGGGTTTTCCACCGGGGAGCTGTTTTTT. Protein: CASSSWGFSTGELFF.

This clonotype was observed a few times. V gene TRBV6-5 combines with J gene TRBJ1-5; unclear D gene. CDR3 length equals 15 residues. CDR1 and CDR2 from the germline V gene are MNHEY and SVGAGI. With 6 bases removed from V and 1 base from J, the gap between germline ends came to 13 bases. The CDR3 DNA reads TGTGCCAGCAGCTATGGAGGACGGAGCAATCAGCCCCAGCATTTT. Translating gives CASSYGGRSNQPQHF.

There are many counts of this clonotype. The chain has TRBV20-1 and TRBJ1-5; D is uncertain. Between the trimmed V and J ends, which lost 5 bases and 0 bases, there was a span of 5 bases. This CDR3 has 12 amino acids. CDR1 is DFQATT, CDR2 SNEGSKA, per germline (reference sequence). CDR3 sequence reads: CSAGYSNQPQHF. CDR3 in DNA: TGCAGTGCTGGGTATAGCAATCAGCCCCAGCATTTT.

This clonotype was counted at least ten times. V usage is TRBV7-6 and J usage is TRBJ2-1; TRBD2 aligns across 12 bases. Germline V gives CDR1 SGHVS, CDR2 FNYEAQ. V shed 1 base and J 6 bases; nucleotides not matched to a gene: 1. The CDR3 sequence is 15 residues long. The CDR3 nucleotides read TGTGCCAGCAGCTTAGAACTAGCGGGGGGCAATGAGCAGTTCTTC. Encoded protein: CASSLELAGGNEQFF.

This chain links TRBV10-3 with TRBJ1-4; no clear D. V lost 4 bases and J lost 0, with 9 bases in between. Germline V gives CDR1 ENHRY, CDR2 SYGVKD. This CDR3 has 15 residues. CDR3 in amino acids: CAISGSPATNEKLFF. In DNA form, the CDR3 reads TGTGCCATCAGTGGGTCTCCAGCAACTAATGAAAAACTGTTTTTT.

This clonotype was observed many times. V and J are TRBV20-1 and TRBJ1-6; D remains unclear. This CDR3 comprises 15 residues. The germline gives CDR1 DFQATT, CDR2 SNEGSKA (reference sequence). Trimming pared 2 bases from V and 5 bases from J, leaving 13 bases between. The chain's CDR3 is CSARLAASDNSPLHF. The CDR3 DNA is TGCAGTGCTAGACTTGCGGCCAGTGATAATTCACCCCTCCACTTT.

This chain uses TRBV7-9 with TRBJ2-7; 8 bases align to TRBD1. The CDR3 runs to 15 residues. J gave up 5 bases and V 1 base, and 7 bases lay outside the gene matches. Germline V gene sequence: CDR1 SEHNR, CDR2 FQNEAQ (reference sequence). The CDR3 here is CASSLGQGRGDEQYF. The CDR3 region has the DNA TGTGCCAGCAGCTTAGGACAGGGGAGAGGAGACGAGCAGTACTTC.

The V call is TRBV6-2 or TRBV6-3, the J call TRBJ2-7, with a possible D match to TRBD1 (5 bases). Trimming stripped 2 bases from V and 4 bases from J, with 9 bases between. The CDR3 extends over 13 amino acids. Germline CDR1 reads MNHEY; CDR2 reads SVGEGT. CDR3 residues: CASSYRGLYEQYF. The CDR3 DNA follows: TGTGCCAGCAGTTACAGGGGTTTGTACGAGCAGTACTTC.

This chain connects TRBV7-2 to TRBJ1-5; D perhaps matches TRBD1 (5 bases). The ends were cut back, 1 base at V and 0 bases at J, with 7 bases in the middle. The CDR3 runs to 15 residues. Per germline, CDR1 SGHTA and CDR2 FQGNSA. The CDR3 DNA follows: TGTGCCAGCAGCTTAGTCGGGGGTAGCAATCAGCCCCAGCATTTT. This codes for CASSLVGGSNQPQHF. The variable domain in full, with the rest retrieved from reference TRBV7-2 and TRBJ1-5, is GAGVSQSPSNKVTEKGKDVELRCDPISGHTALYWYRQSLGQGLEFLIYFQGNSAPDKSGLPSDRFSAERTGGSVSTLTIQRTQQEDSAVYLCASSLVGGSNQPQHFGDGTRLSIL.

This clonotype was recorded at least ten times. The CDR3: CASSLAAGFRYNEQFF. The DNA of the CDR3 is TGTGCCAGCAGCTTGGCAGCAGGGTTTCGGTACAATGAGCAGTTCTTC. V is TRBV5-6 and J is TRBJ2-1, with TRBD1 as a possible D gene (5 bases). Trimming stripped 0 bases from V and 4 bases from J, with 14 bases between. Germline V gene sequence: CDR1 SGHDT, CDR2 YYEEEE. The CDR3 runs to 16 residues.

This chain joins TRBV6-2 or TRBV6-3 and TRBJ2-1; no reliable D call. In germline, CDR1 is MNHEY, CDR2 SVGEGT. The CDR3 has 14 amino acids. Deletions cut 2 bases from V and 2 bases from J, with 7 bases between. The CDR3 loop is CASSYPGPYNEQFF. The CDR3 region has the DNA TGTGCCAGCAGTTACCCCGGGCCCTACAATGAGCAGTTCTTC.

This chain links TRBV14 with TRBJ2-1; unclear D gene. Germline V gene data show CDR1 as SGHDN and CDR2 as FVKESK. There are 14 residues in the CDR3. Trimming cost V 1 base and J 6 bases, with 10 bases left between them. In DNA form, the CDR3 reads TGTGCCAGCAGCCAAGGGCCCCCTCCCAATGAGCAGTTCTTC. Its translation is CASSQGPPPNEQFF.

The chain links TRBV9 to TRBJ2-3; D is tentatively TRBD1 or TRBD2 (5 bases each). The V and J ends lost 4 bases and 0 bases respectively, with 12 bases between them. Germline values: CDR1 SGDLS, CDR2 YYNGEE. The CDR3 length is 15 residues. CDR3 loop: CASSYGALSTDTQYF. DNA of the CDR3: TGTGCCAGCAGCTACGGGGCCCTTAGCACAGATACGCAGTATTTT. Looking up the rest from reference TRBV9 and TRBJ2-3 gives the full variable domain: DSGVTQTPKHLITATGQRVTLRCSPRSGDLSVYWYQQSLDQGLQFLIQYYNGEERAKGNILERFSAQQFPDLHSELNLSSLELGDSALYFCASSYGALSTDTQYFGPGTRLTVL.

The sample holds many counts of this clonotype. This chain connects TRBV5-8 to TRBJ2-5; TRBD2 might be the D (5 bases). The CDR3 is 14 amino acids. Germline loops: CDR1 SGHTS, CDR2 YDEGEE. The V end was cut by 2 bases, the J end by 7 bases, with 15 bases between. DNA for the CDR3: TGTGCCAGCAGCTTTGGGCTAGGCGGAGGGACCCAGTACTTC. Translating it yields CASSFGLGGGTQYF.

This clonotype has just a few counts. V and J are TRBV6-5 and TRBJ1-4; 9 bases match TRBD1. This CDR3 has 16 amino acids. V shed 3 bases and J 7 bases; nucleotides not matched to a gene: 9. CDR1 is MNHEY, CDR2 SVGAGI, per germline. The CDR3: CASSYSWDRVAEKLFF. For the CDR3, the DNA is TGTGCCAGCAGTTATTCCTGGGACAGGGTTGCTGAAAAACTGTTTTTT.

The chain has TRBV7-9 and TRBJ2-7, with a tentative D call TRBD2 (5 bases). V lost 1 base to trimming and J lost 0 bases, with 16 bases between them. The CDR3 is made up of 17 amino acids. Per germline, CDR1 SEHNR and CDR2 FQNEAQ (reference sequence). CDR3 amino acids: CASSLGRARDSSYEQYF. The CDR3, as DNA: TGTGCCAGCAGCTTAGGAAGGGCACGGGATAGCTCCTACGAGCAGTACTTC.

In this sample, this clonotype turned up many times. This chain links TRBV4-3 with TRBJ2-5; D may be TRBD1 (5 bases). Trimming stripped 1 base from V and 4 bases from J, with 7 bases between. CDR1 and CDR2 (germline): LGHNA, YSLEER. The CDR3 runs 13 residues. The CDR3 sequence: CASSQVGVETQYF. The CDR3 DNA is TGCGCCAGCAGCCAAGTAGGGGTAGAGACCCAGTACTTC.

This clonotype came up a few times. The CDR3 bases are TGTGCTCCAGCGTCGGACTGGCTCTACAATGAGCAGTTCTTC. It codes for CAPASDWLYNEQFF. This chain joins TRBV21-1 and TRBJ2-1; the table's D call, TRBD2, was not checked against the DNA. TRBV21-1 is marked as a pseudogene. The CDR3 loop spans 14 amino acids.

There are a few counts of this clonotype. V usage is TRBV3-1 and J usage is TRBJ2-3; 9 nucleotides align to TRBD2. With 2 bases clipped from V and 0 bases from J, the junction kept 3 bases outside the gene matches. The CDR3 runs 16 residues. Germline CDR1 reads LGHDT; CDR2 reads YNNKEL (reference sequence). The CDR3 spells CASSQLAGISTDTQYF. The CDR3 DNA sequence: TGTGCCAGCAGCCAACTAGCGGGGATTAGCACAGATACGCAGTATTTT.